These 12 T cell receptor beta chains originate from one sample sequenced in a study of T cells after yellow fever vaccination. TCRdb processed the 5' RACE reads anew with MiXCR; each CDR3 protein has one entry. The repertoire holds roughly 250,000 distinct CDR3 sequences, with around 13% as singletons. Sequencing was performed on CD4+ T cells sorted from PBMCs, taken 45 days after the yellow fever booster vaccination. These receptors all stem from a man aged 25 to 40 who received the YFV17D yellow fever vaccine.

V is TRBV6-2 or TRBV6-3 and J is TRBJ2-1; D is unclear. Between the trimmed V and J ends, which lost 5 bases and 4 bases, there was a span of 12 bases. The CDR3 covers 14 residues. The germline V gene has CDR1 MNHEY and CDR2 SVGEGT. In nucleotides, the CDR3 is TGTGCCAGCAGTCACGGACGGAGTTACAATGAGCAGTTCTTC. It encodes CASSHGRSYNEQFF.

This clonotype showed up just a few times. The chain links TRBV7-2 to TRBJ2-7; D is uncertain. Germline V gene data show CDR1 as SGHTA and CDR2 as FQGNSA. Trimming left V 1 base short and J 5 bases short, with 6 bases between. The CDR3 spans 12 residues. The CDR3 sequence is CASSLGPNEQYF. As DNA, the CDR3 is TGTGCCAGCAGCTTAGGACCCAACGAGCAGTACTTC. The variable domain in full, with the rest retrieved from reference TRBV7-2 and TRBJ2-7, is GAGVSQSPSNKVTEKGKDVELRCDPISGHTALYWYRQSLGQGLEFLIYFQGNSAPDKSGLPSDRFSAERTGGSVSTLTIQRTQQEDSAVYLCASSLGPNEQYFGPGTRLTVT.

This clonotype has only a few counts. CDR3 sequence: CASSLDQVGNTEAFF. In nucleotides, the CDR3 is TGCGCCAGCAGCTTGGATCAGGTGGGGAACACTGAAGCTTTCTTT. This chain links TRBV5-1 with TRBJ1-1; D ambiguous. CDR3 size: 15 residues. Trimming stripped 0 bases from V and 1 base from J, with 10 bases between. Germline-derived CDR1 and CDR2 are SGHRS and YFSETQ.

This clonotype was detected ten times or more. CDR3 sequence (DNA): TGTGCCAGCAGCCCCCGGGGGGGGGTCGACGGGGAGCTGTTTTTT. As protein: CASSPRGGVDGELFF. The chain joins TRBV7-6 to TRBJ2-2, with 8 bases lining up with TRBD2. CDR3 length: 15 residues. Losses at the gene ends were 5 bases for V and 7 bases for J; bases not matched to a gene: 9. Germline CDR1 is SGHVS and CDR2 is FNYEAQ.

This chain joins TRBV4-3 and TRBJ1-4; unclear D gene. The CDR3 runs 12 residues. Trimming took 2 bases from V and 8 from J, leaving 6 bases between them. CDR1 LGHNA and CDR2 YSLEER come from the germline V gene. The CDR3, as DNA: TGCGCCAGCAGCCAACCGGGAGAAAAACTGTTTTTT. Its translation is CASSQPGEKLFF.

This clonotype showed up just a few times. The chain has TRBV6-6 and TRBJ1-5, with D unresolved. Germline assignment: CDR1 MNHNY and CDR2 SVGAGI (reference sequence). The germline V and J ends were trimmed by 8 bases and 2 bases, with 10 bases remaining between them. The CDR3 loop spans 13 amino acids. CDR3 coding DNA: TGTGCCAGCCTCGGCGGAGGCAATCAGCCCCAGCATTTT. As protein: CASLGGGNQPQHF.

A few counts support this clonotype. The V gene is TRBV7-8, the J gene TRBJ2-7; D is perhaps TRBD2 (6 bases). The germline CDR1 and CDR2 sequences are SGHVS and FQNEAQ. Between the trimmed V and J ends, which lost 4 bases and 2 bases, there was a span of 15 bases. This CDR3 has 15 amino acids. This CDR3 reads CASSSGTHHTYEQYF. Written as DNA, the CDR3 is TGTGCCAGCAGCTCCGGGACTCACCATACCTACGAGCAGTACTTC.

The sample holds a few counts of this clonotype. The germline gene is not matched at one end of the junction; a read error may be the cause. This chain links TRBV29-1 with TRBJ1-2, with D maybe TRBD1 (6 bases). The germline CDR1 and CDR2 sequences are SQVTM and ANQGSEA. This CDR3 has 12 residues. CDR3 residues: CSAVTGDYAYTF. CDR3 nucleotides: TGCAGCGCCGTGACAGGCGACTATGCCTACACCTTC. Full variable domain (remainder filled in from reference TRBV29-1 and TRBJ1-2): SAVISQKPSRDICQRGTSLTIQCQVDSQVTMMFWYRQQPGQSLTLIATANQGSEATYESGFVIDKFPISRPNLTFSTLTVSNMSPEDSSIYLCSAVTGDYAYTFGSGTRLTVV.

V and J are TRBV30 and TRBJ2-2; D is ambiguous. The CDR3 spans 12 residues. Trimming pared 3 bases from V and 8 bases from J, leaving 10 bases between. Germline CDR1 GTSNPN, CDR2 SVGIG (reference sequence). CDR3 DNA: TGTGCCTGGAGCCTCCTTGGGGGGGAGCTGTTTTTT. It is translated as CAWSLLGGELFF. The full variable domain, its missing parts supplied by reference TRBV30 and TRBJ2-2, is SQTIHQWPATLVQPVGSPLSLECTVEGTSNPNLYWYRQAAGRGLQLLFYSVGIGQISSEVPQNLSASRPQDRQFILSSKKLLLSDSGFYLCAWSLLGGELFFGEGSRLTVL.

This clonotype was recorded a few times. The CDR3 is CASSPQTLADTQYF. Written as DNA, the CDR3 is TGTGCCAGCAGCCCACAGACGTTAGCAGATACGCAGTATTTT. This chain connects TRBV12-3 or TRBV12-4 to TRBJ2-3; D gene ambiguous. The CDR3 spans 14 residues. Trimming cost V 6 bases and J 4 bases, with 14 bases left between them.

This clonotype has at least ten counts. This chain joins TRBV15 and TRBJ1-2; possible D gene TRBD1, 5 bases. Germline loops: CDR1 LNHNV, CDR2 YYDKDF (reference sequence). With 0 bases removed from V and 4 bases from J, the gap between germline ends came to 6 bases. This CDR3 spans 13 amino acids. CDR3 protein: CATSRDGAYGYTF. The CDR3 DNA follows: TGTGCCACCAGCAGAGATGGGGCCTATGGCTACACCTTC.

The V call is TRBV15, the J call TRBJ2-7; 10 bases are a match to TRBD2. After removal of 3 bases from V and 0 bases from J, the junction contained 5 bases not matched to a gene. Germline lookup yields CDR1 LNHNV and CDR2 YYDKDF (reference sequence). This CDR3 spans 16 amino acids. In nucleotides, the CDR3 is TGTGCCACCAGCAGGGGCTTAGCGGGAGGCTCCTACGAGCAGTACTTC. Translated: CATSRGLAGGSYEQYF.